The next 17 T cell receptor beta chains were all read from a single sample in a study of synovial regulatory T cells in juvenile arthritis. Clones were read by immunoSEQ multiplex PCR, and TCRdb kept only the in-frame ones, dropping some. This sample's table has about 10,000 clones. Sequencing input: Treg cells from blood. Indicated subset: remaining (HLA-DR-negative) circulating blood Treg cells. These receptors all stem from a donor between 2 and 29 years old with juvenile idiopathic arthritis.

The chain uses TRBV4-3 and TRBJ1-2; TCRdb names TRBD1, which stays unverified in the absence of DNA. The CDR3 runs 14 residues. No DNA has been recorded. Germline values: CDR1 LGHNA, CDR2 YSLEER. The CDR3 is CASSPEQGPYGYTF.

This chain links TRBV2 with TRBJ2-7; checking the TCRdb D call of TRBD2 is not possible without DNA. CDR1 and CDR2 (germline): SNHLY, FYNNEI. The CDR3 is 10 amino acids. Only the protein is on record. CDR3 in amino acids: CASGVYEQYF.

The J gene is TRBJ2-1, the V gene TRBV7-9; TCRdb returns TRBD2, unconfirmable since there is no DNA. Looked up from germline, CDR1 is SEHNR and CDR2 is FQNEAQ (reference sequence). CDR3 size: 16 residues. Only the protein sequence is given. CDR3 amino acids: CASSLGTSGSYNEQFF.

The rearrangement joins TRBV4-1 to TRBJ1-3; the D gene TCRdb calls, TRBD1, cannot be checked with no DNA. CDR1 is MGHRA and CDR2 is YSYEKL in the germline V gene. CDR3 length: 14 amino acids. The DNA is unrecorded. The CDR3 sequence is CASSPYRAGNTIYF.

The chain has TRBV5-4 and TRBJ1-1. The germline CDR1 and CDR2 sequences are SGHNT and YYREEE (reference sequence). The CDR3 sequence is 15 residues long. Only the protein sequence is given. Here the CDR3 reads CASSARGTAYTEAFF.

CDR3 residues: CASSQGLAGSTDTQYF. The V and J genes are TRBV4-1 and TRBJ2-3; the TCRdb call, TRBD2, lacks DNA for checking. CDR3 length: 16 residues. The DNA is unrecorded. In germline, CDR1 is MGHRA, CDR2 YSYEKL.

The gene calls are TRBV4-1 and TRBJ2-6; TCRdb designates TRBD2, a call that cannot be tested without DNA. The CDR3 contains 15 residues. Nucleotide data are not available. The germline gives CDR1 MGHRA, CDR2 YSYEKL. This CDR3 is CASSLLGAGANVLTF.

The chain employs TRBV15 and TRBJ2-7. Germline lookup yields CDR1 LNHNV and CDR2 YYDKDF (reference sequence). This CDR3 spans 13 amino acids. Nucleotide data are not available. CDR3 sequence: CATSRDRIGYQYF.

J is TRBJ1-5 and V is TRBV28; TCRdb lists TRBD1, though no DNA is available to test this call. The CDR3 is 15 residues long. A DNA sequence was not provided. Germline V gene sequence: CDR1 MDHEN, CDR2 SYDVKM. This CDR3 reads CASSLYTGGNQPQHF.

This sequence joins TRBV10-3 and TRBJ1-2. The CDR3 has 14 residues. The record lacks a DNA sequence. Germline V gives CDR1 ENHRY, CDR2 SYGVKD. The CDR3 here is CAISESLEGYGYTF.

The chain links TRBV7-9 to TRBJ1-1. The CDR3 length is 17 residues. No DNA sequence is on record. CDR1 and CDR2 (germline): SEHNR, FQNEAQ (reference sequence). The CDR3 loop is CASSLAFTEGRDTEAFF.

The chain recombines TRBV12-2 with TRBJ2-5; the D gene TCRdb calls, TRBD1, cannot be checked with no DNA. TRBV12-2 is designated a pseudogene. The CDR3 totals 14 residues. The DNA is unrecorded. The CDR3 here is CASRFRDRDGTQYF.

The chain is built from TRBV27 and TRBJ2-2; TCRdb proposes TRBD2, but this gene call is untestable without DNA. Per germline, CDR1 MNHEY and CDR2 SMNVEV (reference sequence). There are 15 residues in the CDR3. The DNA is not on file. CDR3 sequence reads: CASSLDPRGRGELFF.

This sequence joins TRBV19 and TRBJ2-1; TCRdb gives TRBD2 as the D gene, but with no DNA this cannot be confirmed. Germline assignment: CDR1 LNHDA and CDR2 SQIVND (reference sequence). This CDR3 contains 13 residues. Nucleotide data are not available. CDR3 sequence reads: CASSMGLAGEQFF.

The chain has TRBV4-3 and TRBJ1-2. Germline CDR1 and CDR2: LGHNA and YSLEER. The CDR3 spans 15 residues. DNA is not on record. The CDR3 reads CASSQDPGEDYGYTF.

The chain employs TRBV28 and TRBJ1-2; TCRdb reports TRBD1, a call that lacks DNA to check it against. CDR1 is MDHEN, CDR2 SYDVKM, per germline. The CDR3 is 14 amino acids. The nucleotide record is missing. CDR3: CASRGTGSNYGYTF.

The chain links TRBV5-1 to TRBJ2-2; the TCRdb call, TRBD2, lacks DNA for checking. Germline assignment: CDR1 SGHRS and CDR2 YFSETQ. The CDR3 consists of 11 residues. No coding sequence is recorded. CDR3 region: CASSRAGELFF.